One sample yielded the 27 T cell receptor beta chains listed below, sequenced in a study of cytomegalovirus exposure and HLA in healthy donors. The study ran its PCR with 60 Vbeta and 13 Jbeta primers. The data were produced by immunoSEQ multiplex PCR, yet TCRdb's version contains in-frame clones alone and is incomplete. The data contain some 150,000 clones, 72% of them seen just once; the ten biggest clones take up roughly 2.5%. Sequencing was performed on PBMCs. Receptors originate from a human donor in good health.

This clone has a handful of counts. The chain carries TRBV11-3 and TRBJ1-2; D uncertain. CDR3 length equals 13 residues. Trimming took 2 bases from V and 5 from J, leaving 9 bases between them. Germline V CDR1 and CDR2: SGHNT, YENEEA. The CDR3 sequence: CASSLPGGYGYTF. The DNA for the CDR3 is TGTGCCAGCAGCTTACCAGGCGGGTATGGCTACACCTTC. Complete variable domain (other parts from reference TRBV11-3 and TRBJ1-2): EAGVVQSPRYKIIEKKQPVAFWCNPISGHNTLYWYLQNLGQGPELLIRYENEEAVDDSQLPKDRFSAERLKGVDSTLKIQPAELGDSAVYLCASSLPGGYGYTFGSGTRLTVV.

This sequence joins TRBV19 and TRBJ1-2; no clear D. The CDR3 runs to 12 residues. CDR1 and CDR2 from the germline V gene are LNHDA and SQIVND (reference sequence). Trimming left V 7 bases short and J 4 bases short, with 10 bases between. This chain's CDR3 is CASNGVGYGYTF. CDR3 coding DNA: TGTGCCAGTAACGGGGTCGGCTATGGCTACACCTTC. The complete variable domain, with remaining parts taken from reference TRBV19 and TRBJ1-2, reads DGGITQSPKYLFRKEGQNVTLSCEQNLNHDAMYWYRQDPGQGLRLIYYSQIVNDFQKGDIAEGYSVSREKKESFPLTVTSAQKNPTAFYLCASNGVGYGYTFGSGTRLTVV.

This clone was found many times. The CDR3 DNA is TGCGCCAGCAGCTTGGATACAGGGGCGAACACCGGGGAGCTGTTTTTT. Residues: CASSLDTGANTGELFF. This chain links TRBV5-1 with TRBJ2-2; TRBD1 matches at 7 bases. The germline V gene has CDR1 SGHRS and CDR2 YFSETQ. The CDR3 is made up of 16 amino acids. J was trimmed by 0 bases and V by 0 bases; bases with no gene match: 2.

The genes are TRBV11-2 and TRBJ2-3, with a tentative D call TRBD2 (6 bases). Germline values: CDR1 SGHAT, CDR2 FQNNGV. The CDR3 totals 15 residues. V was shortened by 1 base and J by 3 bases, with 11 bases between the two germline ends. The CDR3 coding sequence is TGTGCCAGCAGCTTAGGCGGGGAGAGGACAGATACGCAGTATTTT. Residues: CASSLGGERTDTQYF. Looking up the rest from reference TRBV11-2 and TRBJ2-3 gives the full variable domain: EAGVAQSPRYKIIEKRQSVAFWCNPISGHATLYWYQQILGQGPKLLIQFQNNGVVDDSQLPKDRFSAERLKGVDSTLKIQPAKLEDSAVYLCASSLGGERTDTQYFGPGTRLTVL.

In this sample, this clone turned up once. Compared with germline, one end of the junction differs, possibly owing to a read error. The chain couples TRBV7-7 to TRBJ2-2, with 10 bases aligning to TRBD1. Germline V gives CDR1 SSHAT, CDR2 FNYEAQ (reference sequence). The length of the CDR3 is 15 residues. CDR3 sequence: CASSRQGANTGELFF. The CDR3 bases are TGTGCTAGCAGCCGACAGGGGGCCAACACCGGGGAGCTGTTTTTT.

A single count supports this clone. Here the CDR3 omits its conserved ending phenylalanine or tryptophan, so a read error is the likely source. The chain carries TRBV4-3 and TRBJ1-5, with TRBD1 as a possible D gene (6 bases). V lost 1 base and J 8 bases, leaving 12 bases between the germline ends. Per the germline V gene, CDR1 is LGHNA and CDR2 is YSLEER. This CDR3 region has 14 residues. As DNA, the CDR3 is TGCGCCAGCAGCCAAGGGGTGGGGGCAAAGCCCCAGCATCTT. This gives the protein CASSQGVGAKPQHL.

The CDR3 loop is CASSPRARGELFF. The CDR3 DNA is TGTGCCAGCAGCCCCAGGGCTCGGGGGGAGCTGTTTTTT. The chain links TRBV5-8 to TRBJ2-2, with a tentative D call TRBD1 (5 bases). V lost 4 bases and J lost 8, with 12 bases in between. From germline, CDR1 is SGHTS and CDR2 YDEGEE. This CDR3 comprises 13 residues.

The CDR3 here is CASSADRGETQYF. In DNA form, the CDR3 reads TGTGCCAGCAGCGCAGACAGGGGAGAGACCCAGTACTTC. V usage is TRBV6-4 and J usage is TRBJ2-5, with TRBD1 matching over 8 bases. V shed 6 bases and J 4 bases; nucleotides not matched to a gene: 4. The CDR3 contains 13 residues. The germline V gene has CDR1 MRHNA and CDR2 SNTAGT.

The V gene is TRBV15, the J gene TRBJ2-7, with a possible D match to TRBD2 (6 bases). The length of the CDR3 is 14 residues. V was pared by 1 base and J by 0 bases, with 7 bases between. The V gene's germline CDR1 is LNHNV and CDR2 YYDKDF (reference sequence). CDR3 coding DNA: TGTGCCACCAGCAGAGGGGGGGACTCCTACGAGCAGTACTTC. This translates into CATSRGGDSYEQYF.

The chain employs TRBV19 and TRBJ1-2, with D perhaps matching TRBD1 (5 bases). V lost 3 bases and J 7 bases, leaving 18 bases between the germline ends. The CDR3 loop spans 15 amino acids. Germline values: CDR1 LNHDA, CDR2 SQIVND (reference sequence). CDR3 residues: CASSIFTGGAAGYTF. In DNA, the CDR3 is TGTGCCAGTAGTATCTTTACCGGAGGGGCGGCTGGCTACACCTTC.

As for this clone: Other DNA sequences in this sample translate to the same CDR3. CDR3 in DNA: TGCGCCAGCAGCTTAAGGCAGGGGAACACTGAAGCTTTCTTT. Its translation: CASSLRQGNTEAFF. The chain recombines TRBV5-1 with TRBJ1-1; D perhaps matches TRBD1 (5 bases). The CDR3 contains 14 residues. The germline V gene has CDR1 SGHRS and CDR2 YFSETQ. Between the trimmed V and J ends, which lost 2 bases and 1 base, there was a span of 9 bases.

The chain employs TRBV5-4 and TRBJ2-5, with D perhaps TRBD1 (5 bases). Trimming cost V 6 bases and J 4 bases, with 16 bases left between them. CDR1 SGHNT and CDR2 YYREEE come from the germline V gene (reference sequence). The CDR3 sequence is 14 residues long. CDR3 nucleotides: TGTGCCAGCATAGGAGCAGGGCCCCCAGAGACCCAGTACTTC. Amino acids: CASIGAGPPETQYF.

This clone was detected once. The gene calls are TRBV11-2 and TRBJ1-3; no firm D call. Looked up from germline, CDR1 is SGHAT and CDR2 is FQNNGV. The V end lost 3 bases, the J end lost 0 bases, and 6 bases lay between the germline ends. The CDR3 loop spans 14 amino acids. The chain's CDR3 is CASSFESSGNTIYF. The CDR3 region has the DNA TGTGCCAGCAGCTTTGAGAGCTCTGGAAACACCATATATTTT.

This clone was detected a few times. The rearrangement links TRBV11-1 to TRBJ2-6; TRBD2 is a possible D gene (6 bases). Germline CDR1 reads SGHAT; CDR2 reads FQDESV (reference sequence). V shed 5 bases and J shed 0 bases, with 14 bases lying between them. The CDR3 has 17 amino acids. CDR3 in DNA: TGTGCCAGCAGCCAAGGGTGGGGGGTCTCTGGGGCCAACGTCCTGACTTTC. This gives the protein CASSQGWGVSGANVLTF. The full variable domain, rest sourced from reference TRBV11-1 and TRBJ2-6, is EAEVAQSPRYKITEKSQAVAFWCDPISGHATLYWYRQILGQGPELLVQFQDESVVDDSQLPKDRFSAERLKGVDSTLKIQPAELGDSAMYLCASSQGWGVSGANVLTFGAGSRLTVL.

The rearrangement joins TRBV19 to TRBJ2-7; 8 bases agree with TRBD1. The CDR3 consists of 18 residues. V gave up 3 bases and J gave up 1 base; unmatched junction bases: 14. Germline V gene lookup returns CDR1 LNHDA and CDR2 SQIVND (reference sequence). CDR3 loop: CASSILPPTGDASYEQYF. The CDR3, as DNA: TGTGCCAGTAGTATTCTCCCCCCGACAGGGGATGCTTCCTACGAGCAGTACTTC. Full variable domain (missing parts from reference TRBV19 and TRBJ2-7): DGGITQSPKYLFRKEGQNVTLSCEQNLNHDAMYWYRQDPGQGLRLIYYSQIVNDFQKGDIAEGYSVSREKKESFPLTVTSAQKNPTAFYLCASSILPPTGDASYEQYFGPGTRLTVT.

The chain uses TRBV4-3 and TRBJ2-5; perhaps TRBD1 as D (6 bases). The last part of the DNA fits TRBJ2-7 better; the J call may be wrong. The germline CDR1 and CDR2 sequences are LGHNA and YSLEER. This CDR3 comprises 14 residues. The CDR3 DNA sequence: TGCGCCAGCAGCCAAGATCTAACAGGGTACGAGCAGTACTTC. Protein sequence: CASSQDLTGYEQYF.

The V gene is TRBV21-1, the J gene TRBJ2-5; the table's D call, TRBD1, has no DNA check behind it. TRBV21-1 is a pseudogene. The CDR3 covers 14 residues. The CDR3 loop is CASSRTGTRETQYF. The CDR3 DNA follows: TGTGCCAGCAGCAGGACAGGGACAAGGGAGACCCAGTACTTC.

This clone has just a few counts. The rearrangement links TRBV4-1 to TRBJ2-7, with 7 nucleotides matching TRBD1. CDR1 MGHRA and CDR2 YSYEKL come from the germline V gene. With V trimmed by 1 base and J by 2 bases, 5 bases remained unmatched. The CDR3 sequence is 15 residues long. CDR3 DNA: TGCGCCAGCAGCCAAGTTACAGGGGCACCCTACGAGCAGTACTTC. As protein: CASSQVTGAPYEQYF.

In DNA, the CDR3 is TGCGCCAGCAGCCGCCAGGGACAAATGAGCTCTGGAAACACCATATATTTT. It yields the protein CASSRQGQMSSGNTIYF. The rearrangement uses TRBV5-1 and TRBJ1-3, with TRBD1 as a possible D gene (6 bases). V dropped 4 bases and J dropped 0 bases, with 17 bases sitting between them. Germline V CDR1 and CDR2: SGHRS, YFSETQ. This CDR3 is built from 17 residues. Full variable domain (missing parts from reference TRBV5-1 and TRBJ1-3): KAGVTQTPRYLIKTRGQQVTLSCSPISGHRSVSWYQQTPGQGLQFLFEYFSETQRNKGNFPGRFSGRQFSNSRSEMNVSTLELGDSALYLCASSRQGQMSSGNTIYFGEGSWLTVV.

The chain couples TRBV14 to TRBJ1-1, with D uncertain. The ends were cut back, 3 bases at V and 9 bases at J, with 14 bases in the middle. CDR3 length: 13 residues. Germline CDR1 is SGHDN and CDR2 is FVKESK. CDR3 loop: CASSQERHNKAFF. CDR3 bases: TGTGCCAGCAGCCAGGAAAGACACAACAAAGCTTTCTTT.

The chain employs TRBV7-2 and TRBJ1-5; no definite D call. The germline V gene has CDR1 SGHTA and CDR2 FQGNSA. The V end lost 1 base, the J end lost 0 bases, and 10 bases lay between the germline ends. The CDR3 sequence is 16 residues long. The CDR3 nucleotides read TGTGCCAGCAGCTTAGGGGAGCAAAATAGCAATCAGCCCCAGCATTTT. As protein: CASSLGEQNSNQPQHF.

The chain has TRBV19 and TRBJ2-1; 8 positions match TRBD1. The V segment lost 9 bases and the J segment 2 bases; nucleotides outside the gene matches: 3. CDR1 and CDR2 from the germline V gene are LNHDA and SQIVND (reference sequence). This CDR3 contains 13 residues. The CDR3 protein is CASRGPTYNEQFF. The CDR3 DNA sequence: TGTGCCAGCAGGGGGCCCACCTACAATGAGCAGTTCTTC.

J is TRBJ2-1 and V is TRBV7-3; 8 bases align to TRBD2. The CDR3 consists of 16 residues. Per germline, CDR1 SGHTA and CDR2 FQGTGA. After removal of 5 bases from V and 0 bases from J, the junction contained 6 bases not matched to a gene. CDR3 bases: TGTGCCAGCAGCCGGAACGGGGGGGCCTCCTACAATGAGCAGTTCTTC. It translates to CASSRNGGASYNEQFF.

The chain recombines TRBV7-2 with TRBJ1-5, with TRBD1 as a possible D gene (5 bases). Germline V gives CDR1 SGHTA, CDR2 FQGNSA. V was pared by 5 bases and J by 5 bases, with 13 bases between. This CDR3 has 14 amino acids. CDR3 bases: TGTGCCAGCAGCCCAAGCCAGGGTCATCAGCCCCAGCATTTT. This gives the protein CASSPSQGHQPQHF.

This clone was recorded once. V and J are TRBV10-3 and TRBJ1-1, with D unresolved. Trimming took 0 bases from V and 5 from J, leaving 7 bases between them. The CDR3 is 13 amino acids. Germline CDR1 is ENHRY and CDR2 is SYGVKD. As DNA, the CDR3 is TGTGCCATCAGTGAGTCGATAGTAACTGAAGCTTTCTTT. Residues: CAISESIVTEAFF.

The chain combines TRBV19 with TRBJ2-3, with 8 bases that match TRBD2. J was trimmed by 4 bases and V by 8 bases; bases with no gene match: 5. CDR1 is LNHDA, CDR2 SQIVND, per germline (reference sequence). CDR3 size: 13 residues. CDR3 nucleotides: TGTGCCAGTGGCGCCGGGGGGGCAGATACGCAGTATTTT. Its translation: CASGAGGADTQYF.

The gene calls are TRBV5-1 and TRBJ2-2; possible D gene TRBD1, 6 bases. The germline V gene encodes CDR1 SGHRS and CDR2 YFSETQ. With 2 bases removed from V and 4 bases from J, the gap between germline ends came to 15 bases. The CDR3 has 16 residues. CDR3 DNA sequence: TGCGCCAGCAGCTTACAGGGCAGGCCCGTCACCGGGGAGCTGTTTTTT. This sequence encodes CASSLQGRPVTGELFF.